This entry lists 31 T cell receptor beta chains sequenced from one sample in a study of cytomegalovirus exposure and HLA in healthy donors listed by TCRdb under 2017. The library was generated by the immunoSEQ multiplex PCR assay. For the multiplex PCR, a mixture combining 60 forward primers for TCR Vbeta segments and 13 reverse primers for TCR Jbeta segments was used. The table was pulled from immuneACCESS by TCRdb, which kept in-frame rearrangements only. Such tables lose some clones; where checked, under half of the loss comes from unresolved V genes, and the rest has no known cause. This sample holds about 160,000 clones; roughly 80% were observed only once. The ten largest clonotypes hold 1.5% of the sample. Specimen: PBMCs. These receptors were obtained from a girl aged 10 to 17 in good health and CMV-seropositive.

The chain carries TRBV7-3 and TRBJ2-3, with D possibly TRBD2 on 6 matching bases. Germline CDR1 is SGHTA and CDR2 is FQGTGA. V shed 0 bases and J shed 0 bases, with 7 bases lying between them. This CDR3 spans 15 amino acids. The CDR3 bases are TGTGCCAGCAGCTTAACAGGGACTAGCACAGATACGCAGTATTTT. Its translation is CASSLTGTSTDTQYF.

The V gene is TRBV5-6, the J gene TRBJ2-7, with 8 nucleotides matching TRBD2. The CDR3 is made up of 16 amino acids. V shed 2 bases, J shed 2 bases, and the junction held 9 bases outside the gene matches. CDR1 is SGHDT, CDR2 YYEEEE, per germline. The CDR3 spells CASSFPLAGGTYEQYF. DNA of the CDR3: TGTGCCAGCAGCTTTCCGCTAGCGGGTGGGACCTACGAGCAGTACTTC.

There are a few counts of this clone. V and J are TRBV30 and TRBJ1-1; no reliable D call. Germline CDR1 is GTSNPN and CDR2 is SVGIG (reference sequence). The CDR3 extends over 13 amino acids. V gave up 1 base and J gave up 5 bases, with 11 bases separating them. Here the CDR3 DNA reads TGTGCCTGGAGTGGCGTTCGGGGAACTGAAGCTTTCTTT. Amino acid sequence: CAWSGVRGTEAFF.

Written as DNA, the CDR3 is TGTGCCAGCAGTTTGGGGACAGGCTTCGGCTACACCTTC. Translating it yields CASSLGTGFGYTF. The chain recombines TRBV27 with TRBJ1-2; TRBD1 matches at 8 bases. Unmatched junction bases numbered 5, after V lost 3 bases and J lost 8 bases. Per germline, CDR1 MNHEY and CDR2 SMNVEV (reference sequence). The length of the CDR3 is 13 residues.

The J gene is TRBJ1-5, the V gene TRBV27, with D tentatively TRBD1 (6 bases). There are 16 residues in the CDR3. Germline CDR1 and CDR2: MNHEY and SMNVEV (reference sequence). V was cut by 6 bases and J by 0 bases, with 15 bases left in between. CDR3 residues: CASRKRTEISNQPQHF. The DNA of the CDR3 is TGTGCCAGCAGAAAACGGACAGAAATTAGCAATCAGCCCCAGCATTTT.

This chain connects TRBV19 to TRBJ2-3, with D uncertain. Trimming pared 3 bases from V and 3 bases from J, leaving 4 bases between. The CDR3 contains 12 residues. Germline V gives CDR1 LNHDA, CDR2 SQIVND (reference sequence). The CDR3 DNA is TGTGCCAGTAGTATCGGGACAGATACGCAGTATTTT. Its translation is CASSIGTDTQYF.

This sequence joins TRBV11-2 and TRBJ1-1; TRBD1 agrees at 10 bases. The CDR3 length is 13 residues. Germline-derived CDR1 and CDR2 are SGHAT and FQNNGV. V lost 5 bases, J lost 11 bases, and 8 bases stayed unmatched. CDR3 residues: CASSGRPGQGAFF. For the CDR3, the DNA is TGTGCCAGCAGCGGACGGCCGGGACAGGGGGCTTTCTTT.

The chain couples TRBV15 to TRBJ2-1; D not resolved. Trimming removed 4 bases at V and 3 bases at J, with 10 bases between. Germline V gives CDR1 LNHNV, CDR2 YYDKDF (reference sequence). The CDR3 has 14 residues. This chain's CDR3 is CATSTNSYYNEQFF. The CDR3 nucleotides read TGTGCCACCAGCACAAACAGCTACTACAATGAGCAGTTCTTC.

The V call is TRBV10-3, the J call TRBJ2-4; 12 bases are shared with TRBD2. CDR3 length: 19 residues. After removal of 6 bases from V and 1 base from J, the junction contained 13 bases not matched to a gene. Germline CDR1 reads ENHRY; CDR2 reads SYGVKD. Here the CDR3 DNA reads TGTGCCATCAGCGCATTCGGACTAGCGGGAACTGGGGCCAAAAACATTCAGTACTTC. As protein: CAISAFGLAGTGAKNIQYF.

The rearrangement uses TRBV11-3 and TRBJ2-1; possibly TRBD2 for D (6 bases). V gave up 5 bases and J gave up 3 bases, with 8 bases separating them. Germline CDR1 is SGHNT and CDR2 is YENEEA. The CDR3 is 13 amino acids. CDR3 region: CASSPGDYNEQFF. The DNA for the CDR3 is TGTGCCAGCAGCCCGGGGGACTACAATGAGCAGTTCTTC.

The chain couples TRBV19 to TRBJ1-1, with a tentative D call TRBD1 (6 bases). V was pared by 3 bases and J by 2 bases, with 16 bases between. Germline values: CDR1 LNHDA, CDR2 SQIVND (reference sequence). The CDR3 loop spans 16 amino acids. This CDR3 reads CASSIGGAGLNTEAFF. The CDR3 DNA reads as TGTGCCAGTAGTATTGGGGGGGCAGGGTTAAACACTGAAGCTTTCTTT.

This clone was observed once. The chain recombines TRBV5-1 with TRBJ1-1; possibly TRBD1 for D (5 bases). The CDR3 has 15 residues. Germline V CDR1 and CDR2: SGHRS, YFSETQ. V lost 0 bases to trimming and J lost 1 base, with 10 bases between them. The CDR3 protein is CASSLEWGGNTEAFF. DNA of the CDR3: TGCGCCAGCAGCTTGGAGTGGGGGGGGAACACTGAAGCTTTCTTT.

The sample holds a few counts of this clone. CDR3 nucleotides: TGCGCCAGCAGCCAAGAAAGACAGAAAGGGGTCTACGAGCAGTACTTC. Its protein product is CASSQERQKGVYEQYF. This chain links TRBV4-1 with TRBJ2-7, with D possibly being TRBD1 (5 bases). With 0 bases removed from V and 3 bases from J, the gap between germline ends came to 15 bases. From germline, CDR1 is MGHRA and CDR2 YSYEKL. This CDR3 is 16 amino acids long.

This rearrangement joins TRBV2 to TRBJ2-7; tentative D call: TRBD2 (5 bases). The V and J ends lost 8 bases and 7 bases respectively, with 12 bases between them. Germline CDR1 and CDR2: SNHLY and FYNNEI. The CDR3 has 11 amino acids. CDR3 coding DNA: TGTGCCAGCGAGCGGCAGGTGGAGCAGTACTTC. Translation: CASERQVEQYF.

The rearrangement uses TRBV28 and TRBJ2-5; maybe TRBD1 (6 bases). This CDR3 is built from 15 residues. Germline CDR1 reads MDHEN; CDR2 reads SYDVKM. Trimming took off 5 bases at V and 5 bases at J, with 18 bases between the two ends. In DNA, the CDR3 is TGTGCCAGCAGTCCCTCCGGGCCTACAGGGGAGACCCAGTACTTC. This sequence encodes CASSPSGPTGETQYF.

The genes are TRBV30 and TRBJ2-1; D unresolved. Germline values: CDR1 GTSNPN, CDR2 SVGIG (reference sequence). This CDR3 has 11 amino acids. The ends were cut back, 4 bases at V and 8 bases at J, with 9 bases in the middle. The DNA of the CDR3 is TGTGCCTGGAATGGAGCGTATGAGCAGTTCTTC. It codes for CAWNGAYEQFF.

A few counts support this clone. This sequence joins TRBV7-2 and TRBJ2-1, with 7 bases aligning to TRBD1. J lost 5 bases, V lost 1 base, and 8 bases had no gene match. Per the germline V gene, CDR1 is SGHTA and CDR2 is FQGNSA. This CDR3 spans 16 amino acids. The DNA of the CDR3 is TGTGCCAGCAGCTTAGACGGGACAGCGCCGAACAATGAGCAGTTCTTC. Translating it yields CASSLDGTAPNNEQFF.

On this clone itself: The junction does not match germline at one end; this may be a read error. The chain joins TRBV7-9 to TRBJ2-7; no clear D. The germline gives CDR1 SEHNR, CDR2 FQNEAQ (reference sequence). This CDR3 is built from 14 residues. The CDR3 loop is CSSSFPGLSYEQYF. In DNA, the CDR3 is TGTTCCAGCAGCTTCCCGGGTCTCTCCTACGAGCAGTACTTC.

The CDR3 DNA reads TGTGCCAGCAGCAAACAGGGGGGGGACACTGAAGCTTTCTTT. As protein: CASSKQGGDTEAFF. This rearrangement joins TRBV14 to TRBJ1-1; TRBD1 agrees at 8 bases. Germline V gene lookup returns CDR1 SGHDN and CDR2 FVKESK. Trimming removed 5 bases from V and 3 bases from J; junction bases left unmatched: 5. The CDR3 runs to 14 residues.

This chain uses TRBV9 with TRBJ2-1; TRBD2 agrees at 12 bases. The J segment lost 4 bases and the V segment lost 9 bases, leaving 11 bases of the junction unmatched. The length of the CDR3 is 16 residues. Germline CDR1 is SGDLS and CDR2 is YYNGEE. This CDR3 reads CANLHGLAGRYNEQFF. DNA for the CDR3: TGTGCCAACCTTCACGGACTAGCGGGAAGATACAATGAGCAGTTCTTC.

Remarks on this clone: Other DNA sequences in the sample encode the same CDR3. The chain joins TRBV27 to TRBJ2-7; TRBD1 matches 7 bases. The germline V gene encodes CDR1 MNHEY and CDR2 SMNVEV (reference sequence). This CDR3 is 13 amino acids long. V trimming: 3 bases; J trimming: 1 base; junction bases outside the gene matches: 0. The DNA of the CDR3 is TGTGCCAGCAGTTTGGGACAGTCCTACGAGCAGTACTTC. It translates to CASSLGQSYEQYF.

The V and J genes are TRBV14 and TRBJ1-2; no clear D gene. Germline CDR1 reads SGHDN; CDR2 reads FVKESK. The CDR3 is 14 residues long. The V end was cut by 6 bases, the J end by 8 bases, with 19 bases between. The CDR3 sequence is CASSPRGLPIGYTF. CDR3 nucleotide sequence: TGTGCCAGCAGTCCACGCGGTCTTCCTATAGGCTACACCTTC.

This sequence joins TRBV2 and TRBJ1-1; 10 positions agree with TRBD1. The CDR3 has 15 residues. CDR1 is SNHLY and CDR2 is FYNNEI in the germline V gene. Trimming at V came to 1 base and at J to 8 bases, leaving 7 bases not matched to a gene. CDR3 in DNA: TGTGCCAGCAGTGAAGGGGACAGGGGAATTGGAGAAGCTTTCTTT. It specifies CASSEGDRGIGEAFF.

This chain links TRBV13 with TRBJ2-3, with 8 bases identical to TRBD2. Germline CDR1 reads PRHDT; CDR2 reads FYEKMQ (reference sequence). V trimming: 0 bases; J trimming: 8 bases; junction bases outside the gene matches: 10. The CDR3 has 16 residues. The CDR3 DNA is TGTGCCAGCAGCTTAGGCCTAAGGGGACTAGTTGCTACGCAGTATTTT. This codes for CASSLGLRGLVATQYF.

The chain uses TRBV29-1 and TRBJ2-7, with 7 bases that match TRBD1. Germline-derived CDR1 and CDR2 are SQVTM and ANQGSEA. This CDR3 contains 15 residues. Trimming took 0 bases from V and 0 from J; bases not matched to a gene: 5. Here the CDR3 DNA reads TGCAGCGTTGAAGATGGACAGGTCCCCTCCTACGAGCAGTACTTC. Amino acid sequence: CSVEDGQVPSYEQYF.

The chain links TRBV30 to TRBJ1-1; 11 bases fit TRBD1. There are 14 residues in the CDR3. Germline CDR1 is GTSNPN and CDR2 is SVGIG (reference sequence). After removal of 2 bases from V and 5 bases from J, the junction contained 4 bases not matched to a gene. The CDR3 nucleotides read TGTGCCTGGAGTACCGGGACAGGGGGGACTGAAGCTTTCTTT. This sequence encodes CAWSTGTGGTEAFF. Combining the CDR3 with reference TRBV30 and TRBJ1-1 gives the whole variable domain SQTIHQWPATLVQPVGSPLSLECTVEGTSNPNLYWYRQAAGRGLQLLFYSVGIGQISSEVPQNLSASRPQDRQFILSSKKLLLSDSGFYLCAWSTGTGGTEAFFGQGTRLTVV.

The chain couples TRBV5-4 to TRBJ2-4; D might be TRBD1 (5 bases). Germline V lookup: CDR1 SGHNT, CDR2 YYREEE (reference sequence). This CDR3 comprises 13 residues. V was cut by 1 base and J by 3 bases, with 5 bases left in between. The CDR3 DNA sequence: TGTGCCAGCAGCTTGCAGGGCAAAAACATTCAGTACTTC. It translates to CASSLQGKNIQYF.

The chain couples TRBV6-5 to TRBJ2-2; 8 bases map to TRBD2. The CDR3 extends over 14 amino acids. V lost 3 bases and J lost 7; bases outside the gene matches: 4. The germline gives CDR1 MNHEY, CDR2 SVGAGI. In DNA form, the CDR3 reads TGTGCCAGCAGTTATCTCACTAGCGGCGGGGAGCTGTTTTTT. Amino acids: CASSYLTSGGELFF.

The chain carries TRBV19 and TRBJ2-7; the D gene is possibly TRBD1 (6 bases). CDR1 is LNHDA and CDR2 is SQIVND in the germline V gene (reference sequence). There are 13 residues in the CDR3. Trimming left V 8 bases short and J 0 bases short, with 11 bases between. CDR3 protein: CASLDSNSYEQYF. The CDR3 DNA reads as TGTGCCAGTTTGGACAGTAACTCCTACGAGCAGTACTTC.

This clone was observed once. V usage is TRBV28 and J usage is TRBJ2-3; weak D call: TRBD2 (5 bases). Trimming took 6 bases from V and 3 from J, leaving 28 bases between them. Germline V CDR1 and CDR2: MDHEN, SYDVKM. The CDR3 sequence is 19 residues long. The CDR3 protein is CASREVLRASLVRTDTQYF. CDR3 coding DNA: TGTGCCAGCAGGGAAGTCCTGCGGGCTAGTTTAGTACGTACAGATACGCAGTATTTT.

The V and J genes are TRBV5-4 and TRBJ2-1, with 7 positions matching TRBD1. This CDR3 region has 15 residues. V was pared by 1 base and J by 8 bases, with 9 bases of the junction left unmatched. Germline loops: CDR1 SGHNT, CDR2 YYREEE (reference sequence). The CDR3: CASSLKGARLHEQFF. The CDR3 region has the DNA TGTGCCAGCAGCTTGAAGGGGGCCCGGCTCCATGAGCAGTTCTTC.